A selection of T cell receptor beta chains follows, all from one sample in a study of a mutant IDH1 vaccine in newly diagnosed glioma. The method was immunoSEQ multiplex PCR; TCRdb's version includes in-frame clones alone and lacks a portion of them. The sample records approximately 11,000 clones, 88% being singletons. Their antigens remain unidentified. The source was PBMCs, collected from a glioma patient whose treatment included an IDH1 peptide vaccine. The receptors shown here come from a woman aged 40 to 55 with glioma. Some clones in this sample may be carry-over from other donors' samples. Each CDR3 is given without its conserved first and last residue. Clone size is given for some rows only: seen once, a few or many times, or a class if the clone is expanded.

>TRBV4-1|TRBJ2-1|NA
ASSQDRNSQNEQF
>TRBV27|TRBJ1-4|NA
ASSFFPTNEKLF
>TRBV30|TRBJ2-6|NA
AWSEGWGAGANVLT
>TRBV4-2|TRBJ1-1|NA
ASSQDWAGARTEAF
>TRBV7-8|TRBJ2-1|NA
ASSVYGPKQF
>TRBV21-1|TRBJ2-7|NA
ASRTPRVRCHEQY
>TRBV4-1|TRBJ2-1|NA
ASSQDPSGEQF
>TRBV11-2|TRBJ1-2|NA
ASSLGPSLSYGYT
>TRBV14|TRBJ2-2|NA
ASSVRENTGELF
>TRBV19|TRBJ2-7|NA
ASTQGRDRSSYEQY
>TRBV5-4|TRBJ1-5|NA
ASSSSPGTGDLNQPQH
>TRBV7-9|TRBJ1-2|NA
ASSFRPDRGTWGYT
>TRBV6-5|TRBJ1-5|NA
ASSKFGVSNQPQH
>TRBV14|TRBJ1-3|NA
ASSHRGSSGNTIY
>TRBV27|TRBJ1-2|NA
ASRNLGQGFYGYT
>TRBV7-8|TRBJ1-2|NA
ASSLGGANYGYT
>TRBV4-2|TRBJ1-1|NA
ASSQEGGGNTEAF
>TRBV13|TRBJ1-2|NA
ASNFLRANYGYT
>TRBV5-1|TRBJ1-1|few
ASSLSTGRAF
>TRBV29-1|TRBJ1-3|NA
SVRGDGTGNTIY
>TRBV2|TRBJ1-3|NA
ASKVRDSTGNTIY
>TRBV9|TRBJ1-2|NA
ASSADALARYGYT
>TRBV15|TRBJ2-5|NA
ATSKGSGGQETQY
>TRBV2|TRBJ2-5|NA
ASSVMGGQETQY
>TRBV28|TRBJ2-3|NA
ASRTHPGQSSDTQY
>TRBV5-6|TRBJ1-2|NA
ASSLGGTANYGYT
>TRBV10-2|TRBJ2-3|NA
ASSESWGDGTDTQY
>TRBV6-1|TRBJ1-4|NA
ASRYGPGWNEKLF
>TRBV10-3|TRBJ1-1|NA
AISVGQAEAEAF
>TRBV14|TRBJ1-1|NA
ASSQWGTEAF
>TRBV7-2|TRBJ1-5|few
ASSYDRLNQPQH
>TRBV5-1|TRBJ2-1|NA
ASRSGTKMDNEQF
>TRBV9|TRBJ2-1|once
ASSVSWVEGYEQF
>TRBV14|TRBJ2-5|few
ASSPSLRGETQY